One and the same sample provided the 7 T cell receptor beta chains below, sequenced in a study of glioma-infiltrating T cells. The iRepertoire nested amplicon-rescue multiplex PCR amplified TCR alpha and beta CDR3s from RNA. Each CDR3 protein gets one entry after TCRdb re-called the multiplex PCR reads with MiXCR. The sample contains 400,000 or so distinct CDR3 sequences, about two fifths of which appear only once. Material: glioma tissue, nonneoplastic brain tissue, or PBMCs (not recorded which). These receptors all come from a human donor with low-grade glioma or glioblastoma, undergoing nonglioma brain surgery, or in good health (not recorded which).

The chain is built from TRBV12-3 or TRBV12-4 and TRBJ1-1; no clear D gene. The CDR3 runs 13 residues. V was trimmed by 6 bases and J by 1 base, leaving 9 bases between them. CDR3 DNA sequence: TGTGCCAGCAGATCCCATGAGAACACTGAAGCTTTCTTT. Translating it yields CASRSHENTEAFF.

The table lists this clonotype with a count of one. This chain connects TRBV7-9 to TRBJ1-4, with D tentatively TRBD1 (5 bases). Germline V gene sequence: CDR1 SEHNR, CDR2 FQNEAQ (reference sequence). Trimming removed 0 bases from V and 10 bases from J, with 9 bases in between. The CDR3 totals 13 residues. The DNA of the CDR3 is TGTGCCAGCAGCTTAGCCACCCAGGGAAAACTGTTTTTT. Translating gives CASSLATQGKLFF.

On this clonotype: A much larger clone lies one base from this, so it may be a read error. The rearrangement joins TRBV20-1 to TRBJ1-1; a weak D match, TRBD1 (6 bases). Trimming cost V 6 bases and J 1 base, with 15 bases left between them. CDR1 DFQATT and CDR2 SNEGSKA come from the germline V gene (reference sequence). This CDR3 comprises 14 residues. CDR3 in amino acids: CSARKGGKNTEAFF. The DNA of the CDR3 is TGCAGTGCAAGGAAGGGGGGGAAGAACACTGAAGCTTTCTTT.

About this clonotype itself: A read error is possible here, since a much larger clone lies one base away. The chain joins TRBV6-6 to TRBJ2-1; possibly TRBD2 for D (6 bases). The CDR3 is made up of 14 amino acids. Germline CDR1 is MNHNY and CDR2 is SVGAGI (reference sequence). The V gene lost 0 bases and the J gene lost 13 bases, with 16 bases spanning the gap. The CDR3 DNA follows: TGTGCCAGCAGTTACTCGAACGCGGCGGGGACCCAGTTCTTC. Translated: CASSYSNAAGTQFF.

This clonotype was counted many times. This sequence joins TRBV6-2 or TRBV6-3 and TRBJ2-1; 8 bases map to TRBD1. Germline-derived CDR1 and CDR2 are MNHEY and SVGEGT. V shed 5 bases and J 8 bases; nucleotides not matched to a gene: 2. This CDR3 region has 12 residues. CDR3 DNA sequence: TGTGCCAGCAGTGGACAGGGTTATGAGCAGTTCTTC. Amino acids: CASSGQGYEQFF.

The chain joins TRBV24-1 to TRBJ1-5; weak D call: TRBD1 (5 bases). CDR3 length: 15 amino acids. The V gene's germline CDR1 is KGHDR and CDR2 SFDVKD. Trimming cost V 6 bases and J 5 bases, with 16 bases left between them. CDR3 loop: CATSRSGGWDQPQHF. The DNA for the CDR3 is TGTGCCACCAGTCGATCGGGGGGATGGGATCAGCCCCAGCATTTT.

A word on this clonotype: This sequence may be a read error, since a much larger clone differs from it by one base. The chain employs TRBV20-1 and TRBJ2-4, with TRBD2 matching over 9 bases. Per germline, CDR1 DFQATT and CDR2 SNEGSKA (reference sequence). CDR3 length: 13 amino acids. Trimming took 8 bases from V and 6 from J; bases not matched to a gene: 8. CDR3 in amino acids: CSRTSADLNIQYF. In DNA form, the CDR3 reads TGCAGTAGGACTAGCGCAGACCTAAACATTCAGTACTTC.